A selection of T cell receptor beta chains follows, all from one sample in a study of blood T cell repertoires in COVID-19. Clones were sequenced by immunoSEQ multiplex PCR, and TCRdb holds only the in-frame ones, with some missing. The sample has fewer than 350,000 clones; 81% are singletons. Sample: peripheral blood. The origin of the receptors is a woman aged 60-75 years with active or convalescent COVID-19. CDR3s include the opening cysteine and the closing phenylalanine or tryptophan. The order of the fields is D gene, V gene, clone size, J gene, CDR3 DNA, CDR3 protein. D genes are given only for firm matches. For some rows the clone size is stated as once, few or many, or as a class when expanded; others skip it.

D gene: NA
V gene: TRBV5-4
clone size: NA
J gene: TRBJ2-1
CDR3 DNA: TGTGCCAGCGCCACACCTGGCACCTACAATGAGCAGTTCTTC
CDR3 protein: CASATPGTYNEQFF

D gene: NA
V gene: TRBV19
clone size: NA
J gene: TRBJ1-1
CDR3 DNA: TGTGCCAGTAGTATAGATCTCACAGCTGAAGCTTTCTTT
CDR3 protein: CASSIDLTAEAFF

D gene: NA
V gene: TRBV18
clone size: NA
J gene: TRBJ1-2
CDR3 DNA: TGTGCCAGCTCAACGGCGGAAACTAACTATGGCTACACCTTC
CDR3 protein: CASSTAETNYGYTF

D gene: NA
V gene: TRBV15
clone size: NA
J gene: TRBJ2-7
CDR3 DNA: TGTGCCACCAGCCACCTGCGTGGTTACCCCTCGTACGAGCAGTACTTC
CDR3 protein: CATSHLRGYPSYEQYF

D gene: NA
V gene: TRBV19
clone size: few
J gene: TRBJ1-2
CDR3 DNA: TGTGCCAGTAGTATTGTCAGTTCCAACTATGGCTACACCTTC
CDR3 protein: CASSIVSSNYGYTF

D gene: TRBD1
V gene: TRBV5-1
clone size: few
J gene: TRBJ1-2
CDR3 DNA: TGCGCCAGCAGCTTGGGGCGGACAGGGGTTTACTCGAACTATGGCTACACCTTC
CDR3 protein: CASSLGRTGVYSNYGYTF

D gene: NA
V gene: TRBV5-5
clone size: few
J gene: TRBJ2-1
CDR3 DNA: TGTGCCAGCAGCGTAATGACAGGAAACAATGAGCAGTTCTTC
CDR3 protein: CASSVMTGNNEQFF

D gene: NA
V gene: TRBV5-1
clone size: NA
J gene: TRBJ1-3
CDR3 DNA: TGCGCCAGCAGCTTAGACAGCTCGGGTGGAAACACCATATATTTT
CDR3 protein: CASSLDSSGGNTIYF

D gene: TRBD1
V gene: TRBV4-3
clone size: few
J gene: TRBJ1-2
CDR3 DNA: TGCGCCAGCAGCCAAGATCCGGGGACAGGGGGCGCCCATGGCTACACCTTC
CDR3 protein: CASSQDPGTGGAHGYTF

D gene: NA
V gene: TRBV12-3/TRBV12-4
clone size: NA
J gene: TRBJ1-4
CDR3 DNA: TGTGCCAGCAGTTTAGTCGGGGTCTCAAGTGTTTTT
CDR3 protein: CASSLVGVSSVF

D gene: TRBD2
V gene: TRBV2
clone size: NA
J gene: TRBJ2-1
CDR3 DNA: TGTGCCAGCGGCTCGGGACTAGGGGACAATGAGCAGTTCTTC
CDR3 protein: CASGSGLGDNEQFF

D gene: TRBD1
V gene: TRBV11-3
clone size: NA
J gene: TRBJ1-1
CDR3 DNA: TGTGCCAGCAGCGCCAGTCCGACAGGGTCCACTGAAGCTTTCTTT
CDR3 protein: CASSASPTGSTEAFF

D gene: NA
V gene: TRBV14
clone size: NA
J gene: TRBJ2-5
CDR3 DNA: TGTGCCAGCAGCCAAGTATGGCGGGGTCCACAAGAGACCCAGTACTTC
CDR3 protein: CASSQVWRGPQETQYF

D gene: NA
V gene: TRBV27
clone size: few
J gene: TRBJ1-5
CDR3 DNA: TGTGCCAGCAGCCAAGAGTCGTGGGCAGGGGTGCGACAGCCCCAGCATTTT
CDR3 protein: CASSQESWAGVRQPQHF

D gene: NA
V gene: TRBV7-9
clone size: NA
J gene: TRBJ1-2
CDR3 DNA: TGTGCCAGCAGCTTAGCGGCAGGCGCTTATGGCTACACCTTC
CDR3 protein: CASSLAAGAYGYTF

D gene: NA
V gene: TRBV5-8
clone size: NA
J gene: TRBJ1-3
CDR3 DNA: TGTGCCAGCAGCTTGGTCCGCTCTGGAAACACCATATATTTT
CDR3 protein: CASSLVRSGNTIYF

D gene: NA
V gene: TRBV19
clone size: NA
J gene: TRBJ2-7
CDR3 DNA: TGTGCCAGTAGTTTTGACACTCCCTACGAGCAGTACTTC
CDR3 protein: CASSFDTPYEQYF

D gene: TRBD1
V gene: TRBV7-3
clone size: NA
J gene: TRBJ2-7
CDR3 DNA: TGTGCCAGCAGCCCTACCTCGGGACAGGGCTCCTACGAGCAGTACTTC
CDR3 protein: CASSPTSGQGSYEQYF

D gene: NA
V gene: TRBV27
clone size: once
J gene: TRBJ2-2
CDR3 DNA: TGTGCCAGTGCACGGTGGCAGGGAACCGGGGAGCTGTTTTTT
CDR3 protein: CASARWQGTGELFF

D gene: TRBD1
V gene: TRBV7-2
clone size: NA
J gene: TRBJ2-1
CDR3 DNA: TGTGCCAGCACCTTTTTACCGGGGACAGAGGGCGAGCAGTTCTTC
CDR3 protein: CASTFLPGTEGEQFF

D gene: TRBD1
V gene: TRBV6-1
clone size: NA
J gene: TRBJ1-5
CDR3 DNA: TGTGCCAGCAGTGGCCGGACAGGGGGCCGGGGTCAGCCCCAGCATTTT
CDR3 protein: CASSGRTGGRGQPQHF

D gene: NA
V gene: TRBV10-3
clone size: NA
J gene: TRBJ2-5
CDR3 DNA: TGTGCCATCAGTGAGTCGGGGGGACCAGCGAACCAAGAGACCCAGTACTTC
CDR3 protein: CAISESGGPANQETQYF

D gene: NA
V gene: TRBV27
clone size: NA
J gene: TRBJ1-2
CDR3 DNA: TGTGCCAGCAGTTTATTGGGGCCTGACTATGGCTACACCTTC
CDR3 protein: CASSLLGPDYGYTF